This T cell receptor beta chain originates from a study of CD8 T cells in ankylosing spondylitis. TCRdb reanalysed the 5' RACE reads using MiXCR and keeps one entry per CDR3 protein. The sample consists of about 240,000 distinct CDR3 sequences, around 9.1% of them appearing once. Germline CDR1 is LNHDA and CDR2 is SQIVND (reference sequence). The CDR3 is 15 residues long. Trimming pared 4 bases from V and 7 bases from J, leaving 17 bases between. The TCR originated in a male donor with ankylosing spondylitis or in good health (not recorded which). The chain uses TRBV19 and TRBJ1-5; TRBD1 might be the D (5 bases). The sequenced material came from blood, either unsorted or a sorted T cell fraction (not recorded which). CDR3 sequence (DNA): TGTGCCAGTAGTAGGGAGAGAGGGGTCGGACAGCCCCAGCATTTT. Protein product: CASSRERGVGQPQHF.